This is a list of T cell receptor beta chains from one sample in a study of molecular identifiers for immune sequencing clone quantification. TCRdb reprocessed the PCR reads with MiXCR, giving one entry per CDR3 protein. The table records some 680,000 distinct CDR3 sequences, about 25% of them present only once. Sequenced: naive CD8+ T cells from blood, with Jurkat cell RNA spiked in. The receptors come from a human donor in good health. Some libraries in this study had Jurkat cell RNA spiked in. Each CDR3 is given with its conserved first and last residue. The D gene is left open where the match is weak. A clone size is listed for some rows: how often the clone was seen (once, few, many), or a class if it is expanded.

abundance,d_gene,v_gene,j_gene,CDR3nt,CDR3aa
many,-,TRBV29-1,TRBJ2-7,TGCAGCGGGGGGCCCGAATACTACGAGCAGTACTTC,CSGGPEYYEQYF
few,TRBD2,TRBV13,TRBJ2-1,TGTGCCAGCAGTTTGAGACTAGCGGTTAATGAGCAGTTCTTC,CASSLRLAVNEQFF
-,TRBD1,TRBV24-1,TRBJ2-7,TGTGCCACCAGTGACGTGACAGGGGATAACGAGCAGTACTTC,CATSDVTGDNEQYF
many,-,TRBV20-1,TRBJ2-7,TGCAGTGCTAGAGCGGGCGGTTGGGGGGACGAGCAGTACTTC,CSARAGGWGDEQYF
many,TRBD2,TRBV27,TRBJ2-4,TGTGCCAGTCGCGGACTAGAGAAAAACATTCAGTACTTC,CASRGLEKNIQYF
-,-,TRBV5-1,TRBJ2-7,TGCGCCAGCAGCTTGGTTTTAAGTGGTTACGAGCAGTACTTC,CASSLVLSGYEQYF
many,TRBD1,TRBV29-1,TRBJ2-3,TGCAGCGGCCGGGACAGGGACACAGATACGCAGTATTTT,CSGRDRDTDTQYF
many,-,TRBV7-8,TRBJ2-3,TGTGCCAGCAGCCTTGGACAGAGCCGGAGCACAGATACGCAGTATTTT,CASSLGQSRSTDTQYF
-,TRBD2,TRBV6-2/TRBV6-3,TRBJ2-2,TGTGCCAGCAGTGTAGGACTAGCGGGACCCGGGGAGCTGTTTTTT,CASSVGLAGPGELFF
few,-,TRBV15,TRBJ1-2,TGTGCCACCAGCAAGTCAGGGTCCGCCTATGGCTACACCTTC,CATSKSGSAYGYTF
-,TRBD2,TRBV2,TRBJ2-3,TGTGCCAGCAGTGATGTGCTAGCGGGCCCAGATACGCAGTATTTT,CASSDVLAGPDTQYF
few,-,TRBV19,TRBJ2-2,TGTGCCAGTAGTATGTGGGGGACCGGGGAGCTGTTTTTT,CASSMWGTGELFF
few,TRBD2,TRBV6-1,TRBJ2-7,TGTGCCAGCAGTGAGCCCAGGGACTATATCGACGAGCAGTACTTC,CASSEPRDYIDEQYF
many,-,TRBV20-1,TRBJ2-7,TGCAGTGTTCGGGGCGGCCAGGGGAGCTCCTACGAGCAGTACTTC,CSVRGGQGSSYEQYF
-,TRBD1,TRBV7-9,TRBJ2-2,TGTGCCAGCAGCAAACCGGGACAGATGAACACCGGGGAGCTGTTTTTT,CASSKPGQMNTGELFF